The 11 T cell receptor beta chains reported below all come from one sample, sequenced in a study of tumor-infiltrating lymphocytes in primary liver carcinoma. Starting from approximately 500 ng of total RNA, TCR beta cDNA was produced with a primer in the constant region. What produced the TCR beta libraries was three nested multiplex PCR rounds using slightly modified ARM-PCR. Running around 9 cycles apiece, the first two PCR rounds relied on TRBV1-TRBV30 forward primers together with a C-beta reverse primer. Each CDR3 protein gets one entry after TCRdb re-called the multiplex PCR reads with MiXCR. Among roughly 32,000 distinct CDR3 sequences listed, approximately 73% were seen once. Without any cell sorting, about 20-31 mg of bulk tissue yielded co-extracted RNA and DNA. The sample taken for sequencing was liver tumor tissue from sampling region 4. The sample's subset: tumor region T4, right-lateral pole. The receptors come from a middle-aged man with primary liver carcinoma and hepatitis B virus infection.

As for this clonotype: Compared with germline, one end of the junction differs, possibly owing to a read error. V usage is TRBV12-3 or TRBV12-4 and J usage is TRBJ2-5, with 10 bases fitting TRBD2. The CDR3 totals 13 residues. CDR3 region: CGCSLAGVETQYF. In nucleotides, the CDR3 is TGTGGCTGTTCGCTAGCGGGAGTGGAGACCCAATACTTC.

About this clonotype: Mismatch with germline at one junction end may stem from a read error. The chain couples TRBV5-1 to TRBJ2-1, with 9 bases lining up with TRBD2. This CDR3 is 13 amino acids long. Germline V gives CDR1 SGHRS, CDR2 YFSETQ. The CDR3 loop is CASSSMGLAEQSF. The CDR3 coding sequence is TGCGCCAGCAGCTCGATGGGACTAGCTGAGCAGTCCTTC.

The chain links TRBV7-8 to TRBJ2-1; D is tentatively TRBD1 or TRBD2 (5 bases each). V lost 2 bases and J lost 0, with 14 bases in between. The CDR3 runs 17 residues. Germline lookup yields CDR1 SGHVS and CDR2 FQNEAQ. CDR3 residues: CASSLYGAASSYNEQFF. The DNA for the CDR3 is TGTGCCAGCAGCTTATACGGGGCCGCGAGCTCCTACAATGAGCAGTTCTTC.

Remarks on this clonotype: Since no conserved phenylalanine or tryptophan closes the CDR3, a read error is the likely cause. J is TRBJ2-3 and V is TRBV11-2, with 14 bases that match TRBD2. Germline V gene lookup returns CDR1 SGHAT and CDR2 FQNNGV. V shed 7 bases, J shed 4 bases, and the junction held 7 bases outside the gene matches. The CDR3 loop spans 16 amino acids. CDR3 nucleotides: TGTGCCAGCAATTCGGGACTAGCGGGGGTGGCAGATACGCAGTATCTT. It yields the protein CASNSGLAGVADTQYL.

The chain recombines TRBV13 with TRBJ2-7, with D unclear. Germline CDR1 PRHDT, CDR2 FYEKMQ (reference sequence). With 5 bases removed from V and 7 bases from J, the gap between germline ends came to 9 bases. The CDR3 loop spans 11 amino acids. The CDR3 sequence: CASSRSHEQYF. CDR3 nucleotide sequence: TGTGCCAGCAGCCGCTCCCATGAGCAGTACTTC.

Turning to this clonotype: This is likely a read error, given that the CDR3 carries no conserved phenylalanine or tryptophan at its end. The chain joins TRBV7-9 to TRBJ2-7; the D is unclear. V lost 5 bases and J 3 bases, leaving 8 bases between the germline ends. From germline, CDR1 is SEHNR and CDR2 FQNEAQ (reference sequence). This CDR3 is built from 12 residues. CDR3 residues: CASSDGNYEQYY. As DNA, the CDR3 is TGTGCCAGCAGCGACGGAAACTACGAGCAGTACTAC.

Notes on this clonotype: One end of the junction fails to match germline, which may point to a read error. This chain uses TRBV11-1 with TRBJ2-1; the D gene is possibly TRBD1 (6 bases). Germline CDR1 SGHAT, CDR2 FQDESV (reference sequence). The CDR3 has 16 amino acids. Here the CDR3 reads CANSLVGRGRDNEQFF. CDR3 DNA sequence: TGTGCCAACAGCTTGGTCGGCAGGGGACGGGACAATGAGCAGTTTTTC.

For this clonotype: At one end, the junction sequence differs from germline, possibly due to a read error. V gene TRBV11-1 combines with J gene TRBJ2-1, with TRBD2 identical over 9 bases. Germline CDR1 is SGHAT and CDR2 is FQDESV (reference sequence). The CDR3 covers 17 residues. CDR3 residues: CASCSPRGGRAFSEQFF. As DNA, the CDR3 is TGTGCCAGCTGTTCCCCTCGTGGCGGGAGGGCCTTTAGTGAGCAGTTCTTT.

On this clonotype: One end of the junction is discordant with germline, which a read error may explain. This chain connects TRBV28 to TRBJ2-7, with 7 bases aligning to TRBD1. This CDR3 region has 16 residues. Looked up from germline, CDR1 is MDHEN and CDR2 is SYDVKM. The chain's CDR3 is CTSSLEGAFGAYGQYF. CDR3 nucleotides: TGTACCAGCAGTTTAGAGGGGGCTTTTGGGGCCTACGGGCAGTACTTC.

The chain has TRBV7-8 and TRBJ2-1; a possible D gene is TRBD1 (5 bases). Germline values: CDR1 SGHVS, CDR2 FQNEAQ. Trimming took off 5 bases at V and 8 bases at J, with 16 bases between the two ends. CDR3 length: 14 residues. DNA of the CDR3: TGTGCCAGCAGCCGGTTGGGGCCTTTCGATGAGCAGTTCTTC. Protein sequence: CASSRLGPFDEQFF.

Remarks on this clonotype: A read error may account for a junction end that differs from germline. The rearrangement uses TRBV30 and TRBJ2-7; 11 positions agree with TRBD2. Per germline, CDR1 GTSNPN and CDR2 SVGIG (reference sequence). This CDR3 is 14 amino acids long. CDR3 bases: TGTACCTGGAATGGGACTAGCGGATTCTACGAGCAGTACTTC. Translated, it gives CTWNGTSGFYEQYF.